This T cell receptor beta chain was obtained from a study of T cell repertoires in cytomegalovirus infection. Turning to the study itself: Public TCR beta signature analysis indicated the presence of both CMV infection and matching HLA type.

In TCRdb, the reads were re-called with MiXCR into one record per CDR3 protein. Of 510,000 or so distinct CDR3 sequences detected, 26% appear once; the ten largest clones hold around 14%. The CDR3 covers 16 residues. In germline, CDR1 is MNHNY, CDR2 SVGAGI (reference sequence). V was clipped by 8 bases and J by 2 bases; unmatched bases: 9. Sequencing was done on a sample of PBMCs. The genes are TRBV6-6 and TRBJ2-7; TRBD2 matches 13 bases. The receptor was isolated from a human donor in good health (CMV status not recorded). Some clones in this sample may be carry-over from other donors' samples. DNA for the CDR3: TGTGCCAGCGCAGCACCGGGACTAGCGGGGACCTACGAGCAGTACTTC. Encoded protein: CASAAPGLAGTYEQYF.